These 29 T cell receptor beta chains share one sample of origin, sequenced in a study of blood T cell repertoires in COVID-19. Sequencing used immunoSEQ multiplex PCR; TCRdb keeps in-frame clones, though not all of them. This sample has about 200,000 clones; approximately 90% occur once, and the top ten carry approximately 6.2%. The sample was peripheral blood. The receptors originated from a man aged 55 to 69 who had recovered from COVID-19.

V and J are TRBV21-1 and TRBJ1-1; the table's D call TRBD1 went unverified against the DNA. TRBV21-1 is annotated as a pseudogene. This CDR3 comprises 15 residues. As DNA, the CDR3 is TGTGCCAGCAGCAAACACAGGGAGAGGAACACTGAAGCTTTCTTT. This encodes CASSKHRERNTEAFF.

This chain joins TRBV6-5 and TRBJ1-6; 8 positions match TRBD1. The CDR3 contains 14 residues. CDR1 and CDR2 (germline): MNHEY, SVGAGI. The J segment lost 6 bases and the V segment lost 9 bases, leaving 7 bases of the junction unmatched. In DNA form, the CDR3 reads TGTGCCAGTTACCCGGGACAGGTTAATTCACCCCTCCACTTT. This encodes CASYPGQVNSPLHF.

The CDR3 nucleotides are TGTGCCAGCAGTTACTCGCGGGGGAACTATGGCTACACCTTC. This encodes CASSYSRGNYGYTF. The J gene is TRBJ1-2, the V gene TRBV6-5; tentative D call: TRBD1 (5 bases). Deletions cut 0 bases from V and 2 bases from J, with 7 bases between. The germline V gene has CDR1 MNHEY and CDR2 SVGAGI. This CDR3 is 14 amino acids long.

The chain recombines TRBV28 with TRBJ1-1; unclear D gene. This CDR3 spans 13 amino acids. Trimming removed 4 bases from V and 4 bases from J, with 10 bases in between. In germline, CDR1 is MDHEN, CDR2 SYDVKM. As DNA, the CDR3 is TGTGCCAGCAGTTGGTCAACGAGCACTGAAGCTTTCTTT. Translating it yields CASSWSTSTEAFF.

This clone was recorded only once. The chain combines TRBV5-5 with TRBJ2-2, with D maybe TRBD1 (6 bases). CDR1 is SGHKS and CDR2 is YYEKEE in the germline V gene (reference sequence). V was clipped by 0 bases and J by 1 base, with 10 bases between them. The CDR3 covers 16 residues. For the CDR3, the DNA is TGTGCCAGCAGCTTGGAGCCCAGGGGGAACACCGGGGAGCTGTTTTTT. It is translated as CASSLEPRGNTGELFF.

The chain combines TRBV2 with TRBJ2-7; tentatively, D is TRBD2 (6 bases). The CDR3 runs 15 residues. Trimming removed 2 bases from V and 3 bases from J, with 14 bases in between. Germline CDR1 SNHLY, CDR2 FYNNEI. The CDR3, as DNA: TGTGCCAGCAGTGAACCGGGGGTAAATCTCTACGAGCAGTACTTC. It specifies CASSEPGVNLYEQYF.

The CDR3 loop is CASSPENYGYTF. CDR3 sequence (DNA): TGTGCCAGCAGCCCCGAGAACTATGGCTACACCTTC. The chain has TRBV7-9 and TRBJ1-2; D ambiguous. Germline V gene sequence: CDR1 SEHNR, CDR2 FQNEAQ (reference sequence). With 5 bases removed from V and 2 bases from J, the gap between germline ends came to 6 bases. The CDR3 length is 12 residues. The variable domain in full, with the rest retrieved from reference TRBV7-9 and TRBJ1-2, is DTGVSQNPRHKITKRGQNVTFRCDPISEHNRLYWYRQTLGQGPEFLTYFQNEAQLEKSRLLSDRFSAERPKGSFSTLEIQRTEQGDSAMYLCASSPENYGYTFGSGTRLTVV.

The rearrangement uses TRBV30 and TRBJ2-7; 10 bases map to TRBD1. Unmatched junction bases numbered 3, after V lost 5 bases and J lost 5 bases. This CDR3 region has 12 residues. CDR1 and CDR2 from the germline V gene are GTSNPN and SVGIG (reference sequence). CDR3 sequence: CAWGQGGDEQYF. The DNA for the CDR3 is TGTGCCTGGGGACAGGGGGGCGACGAGCAGTACTTC.

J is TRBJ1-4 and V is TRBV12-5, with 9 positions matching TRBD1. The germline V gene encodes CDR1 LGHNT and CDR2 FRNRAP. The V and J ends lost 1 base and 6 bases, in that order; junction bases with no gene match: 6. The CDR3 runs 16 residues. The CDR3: CASGLAHRGPDEKLFF. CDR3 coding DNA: TGTGCTAGTGGTTTGGCGCACAGGGGGCCTGATGAAAAACTGTTTTTT.

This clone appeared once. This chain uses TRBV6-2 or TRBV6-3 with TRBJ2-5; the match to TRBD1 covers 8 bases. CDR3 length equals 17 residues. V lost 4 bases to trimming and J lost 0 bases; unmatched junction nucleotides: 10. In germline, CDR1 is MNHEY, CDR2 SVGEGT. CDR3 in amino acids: CASSFTIGQGNQETQYF. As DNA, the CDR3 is TGTGCCAGCAGTTTCACGATCGGACAGGGCAACCAAGAGACCCAGTACTTC.

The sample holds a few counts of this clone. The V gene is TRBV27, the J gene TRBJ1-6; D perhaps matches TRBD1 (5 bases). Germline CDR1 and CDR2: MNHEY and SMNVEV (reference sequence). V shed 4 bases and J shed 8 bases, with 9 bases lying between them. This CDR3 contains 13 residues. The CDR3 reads CASSYRIYSPLHF. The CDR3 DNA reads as TGTGCCAGCAGTTACAGGATTTATTCACCCCTCCACTTT.

The CDR3 spells CAWSASPTDTQYF. In DNA form, the CDR3 reads TGTGCCTGGAGTGCTTCCCCCACAGATACGCAGTATTTT. The chain recombines TRBV30 with TRBJ2-3; D remains ambiguous. Germline V lookup: CDR1 GTSNPN, CDR2 SVGIG (reference sequence). The CDR3 spans 13 residues. The V gene lost 1 base and the J gene lost 2 bases, with 7 bases spanning the gap.

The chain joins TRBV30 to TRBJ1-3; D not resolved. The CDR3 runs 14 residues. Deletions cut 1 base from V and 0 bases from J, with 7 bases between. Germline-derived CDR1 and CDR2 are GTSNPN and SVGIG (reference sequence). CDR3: CAWSAVASGNTIYF. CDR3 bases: TGTGCCTGGAGTGCCGTAGCCTCTGGAAACACCATATATTTT.

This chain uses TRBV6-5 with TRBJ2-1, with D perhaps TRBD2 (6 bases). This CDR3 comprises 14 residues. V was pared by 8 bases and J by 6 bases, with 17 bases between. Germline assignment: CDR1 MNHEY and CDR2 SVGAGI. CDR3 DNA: TGTGCCAGCGTCGCGGGGCCTGATCGCAATGAGCAGTTCTTC. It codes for CASVAGPDRNEQFF.

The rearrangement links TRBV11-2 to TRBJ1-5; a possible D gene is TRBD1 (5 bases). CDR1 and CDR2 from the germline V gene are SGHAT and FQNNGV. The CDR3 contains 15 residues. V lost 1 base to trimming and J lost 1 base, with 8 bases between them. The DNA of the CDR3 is TGTGCCAGCAGCTTAGGAAAGGGGAGCAATCAGCCCCAGCATTTT. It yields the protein CASSLGKGSNQPQHF.

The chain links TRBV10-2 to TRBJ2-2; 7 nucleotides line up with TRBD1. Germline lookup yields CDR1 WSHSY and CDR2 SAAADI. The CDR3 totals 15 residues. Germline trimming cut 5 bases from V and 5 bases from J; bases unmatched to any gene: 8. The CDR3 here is CASSFSTGWTGELFF. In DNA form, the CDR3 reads TGCGCCAGCAGTTTTTCGACAGGGTGGACCGGGGAGCTGTTTTTT.

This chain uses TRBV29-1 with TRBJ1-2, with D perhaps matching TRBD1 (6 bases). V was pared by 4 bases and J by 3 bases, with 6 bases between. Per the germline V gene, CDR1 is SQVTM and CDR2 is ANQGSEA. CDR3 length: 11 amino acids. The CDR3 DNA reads TGCAGCGTTGGACAGGACTATGGCTACACCTTC. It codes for CSVGQDYGYTF. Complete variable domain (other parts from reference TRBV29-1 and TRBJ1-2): SAVISQKPSRDICQRGTSLTIQCQVDSQVTMMFWYRQQPGQSLTLIATANQGSEATYESGFVIDKFPISRPNLTFSTLTVSNMSPEDSSIYLCSVGQDYGYTFGSGTRLTVV.

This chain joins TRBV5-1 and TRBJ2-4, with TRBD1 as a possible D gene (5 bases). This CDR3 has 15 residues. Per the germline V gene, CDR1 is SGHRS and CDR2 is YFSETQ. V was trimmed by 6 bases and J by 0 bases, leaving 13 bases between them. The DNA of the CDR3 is TGCGCCAGCAACTGGGGCACTGCAGCCAAAAACATTCAGTACTTC. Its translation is CASNWGTAAKNIQYF.

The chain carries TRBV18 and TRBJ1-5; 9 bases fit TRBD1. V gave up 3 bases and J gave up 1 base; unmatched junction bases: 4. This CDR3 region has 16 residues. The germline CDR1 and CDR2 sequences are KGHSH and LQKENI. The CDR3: CASSPGGTGSNQPQHF. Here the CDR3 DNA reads TGTGCCAGCTCACCGGGTGGGACAGGGAGCAATCAGCCCCAGCATTTT.

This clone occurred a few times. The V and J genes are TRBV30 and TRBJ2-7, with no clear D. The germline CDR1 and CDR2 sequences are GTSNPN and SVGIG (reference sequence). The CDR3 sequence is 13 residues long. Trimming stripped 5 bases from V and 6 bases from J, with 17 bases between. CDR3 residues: CAWRPGKESEQYF. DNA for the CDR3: TGTGCCTGGCGACCCGGAAAGGAGAGCGAGCAGTACTTC.

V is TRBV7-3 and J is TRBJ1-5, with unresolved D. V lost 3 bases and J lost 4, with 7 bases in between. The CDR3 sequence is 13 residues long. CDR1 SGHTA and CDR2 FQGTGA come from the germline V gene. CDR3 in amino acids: CASSLEPNQPQHF. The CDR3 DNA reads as TGTGCCAGCAGCTTGGAGCCTAATCAGCCCCAGCATTTT. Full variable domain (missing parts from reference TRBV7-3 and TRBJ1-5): GAGVSQTPSNKVTEKGKYVELRCDPISGHTALYWYRQSLGQGPEFLIYFQGTGAADDSGLPNDRFFAVRPEGSVSTLKIQRTERGDSAVYLCASSLEPNQPQHFGDGTRLSIL.

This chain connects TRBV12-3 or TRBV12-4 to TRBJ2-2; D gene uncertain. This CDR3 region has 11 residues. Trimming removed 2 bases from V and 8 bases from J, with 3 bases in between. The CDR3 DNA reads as TGTGCCAGCAGTTTAATAGGGGAGCTGTTTTTT. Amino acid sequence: CASSLIGELFF.

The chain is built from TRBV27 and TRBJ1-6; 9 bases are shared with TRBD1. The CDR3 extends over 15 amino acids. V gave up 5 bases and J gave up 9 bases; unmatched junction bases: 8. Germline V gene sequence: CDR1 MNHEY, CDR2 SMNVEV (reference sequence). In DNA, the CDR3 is TGTGCCAGCAGTCTCCCGGGACAGGGAGGTTCACCCCTCCACTTT. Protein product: CASSLPGQGGSPLHF.

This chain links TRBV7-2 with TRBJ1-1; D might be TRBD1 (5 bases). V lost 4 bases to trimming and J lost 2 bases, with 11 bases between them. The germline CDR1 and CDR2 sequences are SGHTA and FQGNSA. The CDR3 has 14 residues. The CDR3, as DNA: TGTGCCAGCAGCTCCTCGACAGTCAACACTGAAGCTTTCTTT. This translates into CASSSSTVNTEAFF.

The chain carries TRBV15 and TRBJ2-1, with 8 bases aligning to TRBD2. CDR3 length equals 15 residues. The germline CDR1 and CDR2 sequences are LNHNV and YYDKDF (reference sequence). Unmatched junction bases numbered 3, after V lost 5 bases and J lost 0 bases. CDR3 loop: CATSPSGSSYNEQFF. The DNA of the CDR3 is TGTGCCACCAGCCCGAGCGGGAGCTCCTACAATGAGCAGTTCTTC.

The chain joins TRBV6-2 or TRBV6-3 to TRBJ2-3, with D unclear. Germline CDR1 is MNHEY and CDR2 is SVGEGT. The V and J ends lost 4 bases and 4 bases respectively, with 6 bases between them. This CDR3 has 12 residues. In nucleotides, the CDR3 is TGTGCCAGCAGTTCGACTTCAGATACGCAGTATTTT. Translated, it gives CASSSTSDTQYF.

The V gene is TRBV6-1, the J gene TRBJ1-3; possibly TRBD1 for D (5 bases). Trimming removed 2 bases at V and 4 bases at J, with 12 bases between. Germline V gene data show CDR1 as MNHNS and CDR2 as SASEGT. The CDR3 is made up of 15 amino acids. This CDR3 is CASSEIGRVGNTIYF. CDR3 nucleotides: TGTGCCAGCAGTGAAATAGGCAGGGTCGGAAACACCATATATTTT.

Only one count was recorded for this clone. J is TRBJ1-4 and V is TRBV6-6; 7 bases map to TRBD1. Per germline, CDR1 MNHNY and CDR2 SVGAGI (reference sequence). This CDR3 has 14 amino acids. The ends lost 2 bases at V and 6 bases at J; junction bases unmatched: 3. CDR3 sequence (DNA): TGTGCCAGCAGTTACCTGGGGACAGATGAAAAACTGTTTTTT. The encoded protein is CASSYLGTDEKLFF.

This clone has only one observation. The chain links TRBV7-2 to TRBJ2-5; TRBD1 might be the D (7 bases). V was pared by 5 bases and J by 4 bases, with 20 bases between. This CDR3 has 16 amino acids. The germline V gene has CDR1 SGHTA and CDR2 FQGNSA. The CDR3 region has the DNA TGTGCCAGCAGCCCATACGGCGGGGCAGGGGGAGAGACCCAGTACTTC. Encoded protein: CASSPYGGAGGETQYF.